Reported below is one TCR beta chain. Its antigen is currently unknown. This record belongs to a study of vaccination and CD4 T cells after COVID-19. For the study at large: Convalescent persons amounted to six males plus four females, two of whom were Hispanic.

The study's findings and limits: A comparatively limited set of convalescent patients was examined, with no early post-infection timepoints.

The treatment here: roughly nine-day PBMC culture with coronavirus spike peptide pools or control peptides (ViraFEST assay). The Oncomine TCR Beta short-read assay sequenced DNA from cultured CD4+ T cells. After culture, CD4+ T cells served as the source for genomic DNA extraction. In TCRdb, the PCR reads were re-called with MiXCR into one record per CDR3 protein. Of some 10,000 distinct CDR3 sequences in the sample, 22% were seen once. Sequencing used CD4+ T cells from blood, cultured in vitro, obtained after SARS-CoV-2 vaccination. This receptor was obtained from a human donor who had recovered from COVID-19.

CDR3 sequence reads: CASSLTSGRFHEQYF. For the CDR3, the DNA is TGCGCCAGCAGCTTGACTAGCGGGAGGTTTCACGAGCAGTACTTC. V gene TRBV5-1 combines with J gene TRBJ2-7; 12 bases align to TRBD2. CDR3 size: 15 residues. V gave up 1 base and J gave up 5 bases; unmatched junction bases: 4. Germline V CDR1 and CDR2: SGHRS, YFSETQ.